These 29 T cell receptor beta chains came from one sample sequenced in a study of T cells in Graves' hyperthyroidism and ophthalmopathy. Using RNA transcripts as the source, TCR beta CDR3 regions were amplified. Carried out on the TCR CDR3, a first-round RT-PCR used the HTBI primer set. TCRdb reprocessed the multiplex PCR reads via MiXCR and lists one record per CDR3 protein. The sample includes 550,000 to 800,000 distinct CDR3 sequences, 17% of them seen just once. The sequenced material came from blood. The receptors derive from a man aged 45 to 65 with Graves' hyperthyroidism.

This clonotype showed up many times. V gene TRBV27 combines with J gene TRBJ2-5, with D perhaps being TRBD1 or TRBD2 (5 bases each). The CDR3 spans 16 residues. Germline V gene sequence: CDR1 MNHEY, CDR2 SMNVEV (reference sequence). V was trimmed by 4 bases and J by 1 base, leaving 16 bases between them. The CDR3 region is CASSSPGWGSQETQYF. The CDR3 DNA sequence: TGTGCCAGCAGTTCACCGGGGTGGGGCAGCCAAGAGACCCAGTACTTC.

This chain links TRBV28 with TRBJ2-7; D is perhaps TRBD2 (6 bases). Germline V lookup: CDR1 MDHEN, CDR2 SYDVKM. The CDR3 is 14 residues long. Trimming removed 2 bases at V and 6 bases at J, with 14 bases between. The CDR3 here is CASSLTATGGEQYF. The CDR3 DNA reads TGTGCCAGCAGTTTAACGGCTACCGGGGGCGAGCAGTACTTC.

On this clonotype itself: At one end the junction does not follow the germline gene, possibly because of a read error. This chain connects TRBV18 to TRBJ2-1; D remains unclear. The CDR3 spans 13 residues. CDR1 KGHSH and CDR2 LQKENI come from the germline V gene. The CDR3 sequence is CANSPLQDNEQFF. The CDR3 region has the DNA TGTGCCAACTCACCACTTCAAGACAATGAGCAGTTCTTC.

Ten or more counts support this clonotype. This chain connects TRBV6-5 to TRBJ2-1, with unresolved D. The CDR3 runs to 13 residues. The germline V gene has CDR1 MNHEY and CDR2 SVGAGI. V was cut by 2 bases and J by 5 bases, with 7 bases left in between. CDR3 in DNA: TGTGCCAGCAGTTACGAACCCCACAATGAGCAGTTCTTC. Translation: CASSYEPHNEQFF.

CDR3 loop: CASSQGTLERDTQYF. The CDR3 DNA sequence: TGTGCCAGCAGTCAGGGGACTCTCGAACGGGATACGCAGTATTTT. The rearrangement links TRBV12-3 or TRBV12-4 to TRBJ2-3; D is perhaps TRBD1 or TRBD2 (6 bases each). Trimming removed 5 bases from V and 6 bases from J, with 18 bases in between. There are 15 residues in the CDR3.

This clonotype was seen a handful of times. One junction end does not reproduce the germline sequence, and a read error may be involved. The chain has TRBV28 and TRBJ2-7; 8 positions agree with TRBD2. The V gene's germline CDR1 is MDHEN and CDR2 SYDVKM. The CDR3 sequence is 15 residues long. The CDR3 sequence: CASSLEAGDSYERYF. The CDR3 DNA follows: TGTGCCAGCAGTTTAGAAGCGGGAGATTCCTACGAGCGGTACTTC. The whole variable domain, remainder taken from reference TRBV28 and TRBJ2-7, is DVKVTQSSRYLVKRTGEKVFLECVQDMDHENMFWYRQDPGLGLRLIYFSYDVKMKEKGDIPEGYSVSREKKERFSLILESASTNQTSMYLCASSLEAGDSYERYFGPGTRLTVT.

The chain recombines TRBV6-1 with TRBJ2-3, with unresolved D. The CDR3 covers 14 residues. V lost 1 base to trimming and J lost 7 bases, with 12 bases between them. Germline assignment: CDR1 MNHNS and CDR2 SASEGT. The CDR3 coding sequence is TGTGCCAGCAGTGAAGTCGGAAGCACGAATACGCAGTATTTT. It translates to CASSEVGSTNTQYF.

This rearrangement joins TRBV5-1 to TRBJ2-2; D may be TRBD1 (5 bases). The CDR3 contains 14 residues. V lost 4 bases to trimming and J lost 4 bases, with 11 bases between them. From germline, CDR1 is SGHRS and CDR2 YFSETQ. The CDR3 protein is CASSPQGSTGELFF. CDR3 DNA: TGCGCCAGCAGCCCCCAGGGATCCACCGGGGAGCTGTTTTTT.

Worth noting for this clonotype: Relative to the germline gene, one junction end is altered; a read error may explain this. V gene TRBV14 combines with J gene TRBJ2-1, with D tentatively TRBD1 (6 bases). Germline V gene data show CDR1 as SGHDN and CDR2 as FVKESK. This CDR3 comprises 11 residues. The CDR3 here is CAGSQGGEQFF. CDR3 nucleotides: TGTGCCGGCAGCCAAGGGGGTGAGCAGTTCTTC. The full variable domain, its missing parts supplied by reference TRBV14 and TRBJ2-1, is EAGVTQFPSHSVIEKGQTVTLRCDPISGHDNLYWYRRVMGKEIKFLLHFVKESKQDESGMPNNRFLAERTGGTYSTLKVQPAELEDSGVYFCAGSQGGEQFFGPGTRLTVL.

CDR3 protein: CSARDGGGADGNTIYF. The CDR3 DNA sequence: TGCAGTGCTAGAGACGGGGGGGGCGCGGACGGAAACACCATATATTTT. J is TRBJ1-3 and V is TRBV20-1, with D possibly being TRBD1 (6 bases). V gave up 0 bases and J gave up 4 bases, with 16 bases separating them. The CDR3 extends over 16 amino acids. Germline assignment: CDR1 DFQATT and CDR2 SNEGSKA (reference sequence).

V is TRBV6-6 and J is TRBJ2-7, with 11 positions matching TRBD1. The germline V gene has CDR1 MNHNY and CDR2 SVGAGI (reference sequence). This CDR3 is 17 amino acids long. J was trimmed by 2 bases and V by 0 bases; bases with no gene match: 6. This CDR3 reads CASSYSGTGGGTYEQYF. The CDR3 DNA reads as TGTGCCAGCAGTTACTCCGGGACAGGGGGAGGAACCTACGAGCAGTACTTC.

This clonotype was counted only a few times. This chain links TRBV2 with TRBJ2-1; D remains ambiguous. V lost 0 bases and J 7 bases, leaving 7 bases between the germline ends. CDR3 length: 13 amino acids. Germline V gene sequence: CDR1 SNHLY, CDR2 FYNNEI. The CDR3 loop reads CASSEATTNEQFF. CDR3 coding DNA: TGTGCCAGCAGTGAAGCAACGACGAATGAGCAGTTCTTC. Together with reference TRBV2 and TRBJ2-1, the CDR3 gives the full variable domain: EPEVTQTPSHQVTQMGQEVILRCVPISNHLYFYWYRQILGQKVEFLVSFYNNEISEKSEIFDDQFSVERPDGSNFTLKIRSTKLEDSAMYFCASSEATTNEQFFGPGTRLTVL.

Only a few counts were recorded for this clonotype. The rearrangement joins TRBV9 to TRBJ2-3; TRBD1 matches 8 bases. The CDR3 is 16 residues long. In germline, CDR1 is SGDLS, CDR2 YYNGEE. J lost 2 bases, V lost 0 bases, and 5 bases had no gene match. The CDR3 is CASSVAKDRATDTQYF. CDR3 sequence (DNA): TGTGCCAGCAGCGTAGCTAAGGACAGGGCCACAGATACGCAGTATTTT.

There are many counts of this clonotype. This CDR3 reads CASSPEGTASYGYTF. DNA for the CDR3: TGTGCCAGCTCACCCGAGGGGACGGCATCCTATGGCTACACCTTC. The chain combines TRBV18 with TRBJ1-2, with D maybe TRBD1 (5 bases). The CDR3 totals 15 residues. V was pared by 3 bases and J by 4 bases, with 15 bases between. The germline CDR1 and CDR2 sequences are KGHSH and LQKENI.

This clonotype was observed many times. V usage is TRBV12-3 or TRBV12-4 and J usage is TRBJ2-5; D remains ambiguous. Trimming stripped 3 bases from V and 6 bases from J, with 5 bases between. This CDR3 contains 11 residues. CDR3 bases: TGTGCCAGCAGTTTGTCTCAGACCCAGTACTTC. It is translated as CASSLSQTQYF.

This clonotype was seen once. V gene TRBV28 combines with J gene TRBJ1-3; possible D gene TRBD1, 5 bases. The V end was cut by 4 bases, the J end by 0 bases, with 10 bases between. The germline CDR1 and CDR2 sequences are MDHEN and SYDVKM. The CDR3 loop spans 15 amino acids. CDR3 in amino acids: CASSSGQYSGNTIYF. CDR3 in DNA: TGTGCCAGCAGTTCCGGACAATACTCTGGAAACACCATATATTTT. Full variable domain (outside the CDR3, taken from reference TRBV28 and TRBJ1-3): DVKVTQSSRYLVKRTGEKVFLECVQDMDHENMFWYRQDPGLGLRLIYFSYDVKMKEKGDIPEGYSVSREKKERFSLILESASTNQTSMYLCASSSGQYSGNTIYFGEGSWLTVV.

The chain is built from TRBV28 and TRBJ2-7; D assignment may be TRBD1 or TRBD2 (6 bases each). Germline values: CDR1 MDHEN, CDR2 SYDVKM. V lost 1 base to trimming and J lost 2 bases, with 18 bases between them. CDR3 length: 17 residues. CDR3: CASSLLPGAGIPYEQYF. The CDR3, as DNA: TGTGCCAGCAGTTTATTACCGGGGGCCGGTATCCCCTACGAGCAGTACTTC.

This chain's CDR3 is CASSQQKNNEQFF. The CDR3 bases are TGTGCCAGCAGCCAACAGAAAAACAATGAGCAGTTCTTC. This chain joins TRBV16 and TRBJ2-1; D is unresolved. Germline V gene lookup returns CDR1 KGHSY and CDR2 FQNENV. Trimming took 2 bases from V and 5 from J, leaving 7 bases between them. CDR3 length equals 13 residues.

This clonotype has a handful of counts. As the CDR3 is not closed by the conserved phenylalanine or tryptophan, this likely results from a read error. The chain links TRBV28 to TRBJ2-3; 7 bases match TRBD2. The junction had 8 bases not matched to a gene; V was cut back by 8 bases and J by 0 bases. The CDR3 length is 15 residues. Germline CDR1 reads MDHEN; CDR2 reads SYDVKM. The DNA of the CDR3 is TGTGCCAGCTGTGAGTCTAGCGGAAGCACAGATACGCAGTATCTT. Protein product: CASCESSGSTDTQYL.

This clonotype was observed a few times. This chain joins TRBV30 and TRBJ1-2; 9 bases map to TRBD1. Trimming removed 3 bases from V and 4 bases from J; junction bases left unmatched: 9. Germline V gene lookup returns CDR1 GTSNPN and CDR2 SVGIG (reference sequence). This CDR3 is 15 amino acids long. CDR3 protein: CAWSTQDRGTYGYTF. The CDR3 nucleotides are TGTGCCTGGAGCACCCAGGACAGGGGAACCTATGGCTACACCTTC. Full variable domain (outside the CDR3, taken from reference TRBV30 and TRBJ1-2): SQTIHQWPATLVQPVGSPLSLECTVEGTSNPNLYWYRQAAGRGLQLLFYSVGIGQISSEVPQNLSASRPQDRQFILSSKKLLLSDSGFYLCAWSTQDRGTYGYTFGSGTRLTVV.

The chain links TRBV7-9 to TRBJ2-6, with 12 bases matching TRBD1. The junction had 12 bases not matched to a gene; V was cut back by 5 bases and J by 4 bases. Per germline, CDR1 SEHNR and CDR2 FQNEAQ (reference sequence). The CDR3 is 19 residues long. In DNA, the CDR3 is TGTGCCAGCAGCCCCCTACGGGACAGGGGGCGGCGAGGGGCCAACGTCCTGACTTTC. It yields the protein CASSPLRDRGRRGANVLTF.

The chain has TRBV30 and TRBJ1-2; D is uncertain. This CDR3 contains 12 residues. Germline V gives CDR1 GTSNPN, CDR2 SVGIG (reference sequence). Trimming removed 6 bases from V and 2 bases from J, with 10 bases in between. CDR3: CACLGQNYGYTF. The CDR3 bases are TGTGCCTGCCTGGGTCAAAACTATGGCTACACCTTC.

At least ten counts were recorded for this clonotype. This sequence joins TRBV7-2 and TRBJ2-3; 10 bases agree with TRBD1. Trimming took 0 bases from V and 4 from J; bases not matched to a gene: 4. The V gene's germline CDR1 is SGHTA and CDR2 FQGNSA. The CDR3 is made up of 16 amino acids. CDR3 in DNA: TGTGCCAGCAGCTTAGCACCGGGACAGGGGCCAGATACGCAGTATTTT. It codes for CASSLAPGQGPDTQYF.

The V gene is TRBV18, the J gene TRBJ1-5; D may be TRBD1 (5 bases). V was pared by 2 bases and J by 5 bases, with 7 bases between. This CDR3 contains 13 residues. Per the germline V gene, CDR1 is KGHSH and CDR2 is LQKENI. The CDR3 reads CASSPGAHQPQHF. The CDR3 DNA sequence: TGTGCCAGCTCACCAGGGGCCCATCAGCCCCAGCATTTT.

Ten or more counts support this clonotype. This chain connects TRBV27 to TRBJ1-5; TRBD1 agrees at 7 bases. The junction had 9 bases not matched to a gene; V was cut back by 6 bases and J by 7 bases. CDR3 length: 14 residues. The germline V gene has CDR1 MNHEY and CDR2 SMNVEV (reference sequence). The CDR3 sequence is CASRPGQTIQPQHF. The CDR3 DNA sequence: TGTGCCAGCAGACCGGGACAGACAATACAGCCCCAGCATTTT.

This clonotype was observed at least ten times. The chain has TRBV30 and TRBJ1-5; D may be TRBD1 (5 bases). The germline V gene encodes CDR1 GTSNPN and CDR2 SVGIG (reference sequence). This CDR3 spans 15 amino acids. V lost 3 bases to trimming and J lost 0 bases, with 12 bases between them. The CDR3 DNA reads as TGTGCCTGGAGCTTTAACGGGGGTAGCAATCAGCCCCAGCATTTT. Translated: CAWSFNGGSNQPQHF.

This clonotype occurred a few times. CDR3: CAMAGTSGSSYEQYF. Here the CDR3 DNA reads TGTGCCATGGCCGGGACTAGCGGTTCCTCCTACGAGCAGTACTTC. The V call is TRBV10-3, the J call TRBJ2-7; TRBD2 agrees at 11 bases. The CDR3 has 15 residues. V gave up 9 bases and J gave up 0 bases; unmatched junction bases: 7. From germline, CDR1 is ENHRY and CDR2 SYGVKD.

The chain couples TRBV7-9 to TRBJ2-5, with D possibly being TRBD1 or TRBD2 (5 bases each). Germline V CDR1 and CDR2: SEHNR, FQNEAQ (reference sequence). The CDR3 is 13 residues long. V was trimmed by 5 bases and J by 5 bases, leaving 12 bases between them. DNA for the CDR3: TGTGCCAGCAGCCCAGGGAGTAGGGAGACCCAGTACTTC. Its protein product is CASSPGSRETQYF.

There are a few counts of this clonotype. This CDR3 is CASSTGTNNEQFF. The CDR3 region has the DNA TGTGCCAGTAGTACCGGGACTAACAATGAGCAGTTCTTC. The chain joins TRBV19 to TRBJ2-1, with 7 bases that match TRBD2. Germline V gene lookup returns CDR1 LNHDA and CDR2 SQIVND (reference sequence). The CDR3 sequence is 13 residues long. Trimming removed 4 bases from V and 5 bases from J; junction bases left unmatched: 2.